The entry that follows covers one TCR beta chain sequence. The sample belongs to a study of blood T cell repertoires in COVID-19. Whole-study context: The samples span acute and convalescent COVID-19 from the United States, Italy and Spain. From T cells, B-cell-depleted T cells, or PBMCs came the material, which was cDNA or gDNA.

The ends were cut back, 5 bases at V and 1 base at J, with 20 bases in the middle. The germline V gene encodes CDR1 SGHTA and CDR2 FQGNSA. The CDR3 spans 17 residues. Cohort placement rested on clinical history that participants reported themselves. How the authors handled the data: Estimated nucleated cell counts came from reference gene primer amplification. Measured with immunoSEQ multiplex PCR; TCRdb has only the in-frame clones, and not every one. V, J and clone size were drawn from that table, and D and trimming were deduced from the DNA. The sample records about 310,000 clones, approximately 90% being singletons.

The sample was PBMCs or T cells enriched from blood (not recorded which). The clonotype comes from a woman between 40 and 50 years old who had recovered from COVID-19. This chain links TRBV7-2 with TRBJ1-2; D may be TRBD1 (6 bases). DNA for the CDR3: TGTGCCAGCAGCGGGAACAGGGTAGGGACAATTAACTATGGCTACACCTTC. Its translation is CASSGNRVGTINYGYTF. Variable domain in full (rest from reference TRBV7-2 and TRBJ1-2): GAGVSQSPSNKVTEKGKDVELRCDPISGHTALYWYRQSLGQGLEFLIYFQGNSAPDKSGLPSDRFSAERTGGSVSTLTIQRTQQEDSAVYLCASSGNRVGTINYGYTFGSGTRLTVV.